This T cell receptor beta chain was recovered during a study of T cells of healthy individuals. CDR3 length equals 15 residues. After removal of 0 bases from V and 5 bases from J, the junction contained 3 bases not matched to a gene. CDR1 is MNHEY, CDR2 SVGEGT, per germline. TCRdb fed the 5' RACE reads into MiXCR, producing one record per CDR3 protein. The profile shows 85,000 to 100,000 distinct CDR3 sequences, under 20% of them singletons. The gene calls are TRBV6-2 or TRBV6-3 and TRBJ1-5; 8 bases are a match to TRBD1. The sequence came from a human donor in good health. CDR3 sequence reads: CASSYSTGVDQPQHF. As DNA, the CDR3 is TGTGCCAGCAGTTACTCGACAGGGGTTGATCAGCCCCAGCATTTT.